This T cell receptor (beta chain) emerged from a study of blood T cell repertoires in COVID-19. Study-level background: Samples came from the United States, Italy and Spain, spanning acute and convalescent COVID-19. T cells, B-cell-depleted T cells, or PBMCs supplied cDNA or gDNA.

The CDR3 is 15 amino acids. Trimming cost V 7 bases and J 7 bases; bases outside gene matches: 8. Germline V gene sequence: CDR1 GTSNPN, CDR2 SVGIG (reference sequence). As originally analysed: Estimated nucleated cell counts came from reference gene primer amplification. Clones were read by immunoSEQ multiplex PCR, and TCRdb kept only the in-frame ones, dropping some. V, J and clone size reflect that table, while D and trimming were determined from the DNA. The sample contains nearly 45,000 clones, approximately 86% of which appear only once. Sequencing was performed on peripheral blood. This TCR was sampled from a woman of 80 years or more with acute or convalescent COVID-19. The J gene is TRBJ2-2, the V gene TRBV30; TRBD2 matches at 14 bases. For the CDR3, the DNA is TGTGCCTCCCCCGGACTAGCGGGAGGACTCGGGGAGCTGTTTTTT. Its protein is CASPGLAGGLGELFF.